This T cell receptor (beta chain) comes out of a study of control samples from healthy donors and cancer patients. This clone was seen only once. CDR1 is GTSNPN, CDR2 SVGIG, per germline (reference sequence). V was pared by 0 bases and J by 7 bases, with 16 bases between. The CDR3 has 15 amino acids. Profiling relied on immunoSEQ multiplex PCR, and the TCRdb table lists in-frame clones only, not all of them. The sample carries about 110,000 clones, about 89% recorded once. Input material: blood. This receptor was taken from a woman aged 45-59 years in good health. The V gene is TRBV30, the J gene TRBJ1-5, with no clear D. CDR3 bases: TGTGCCTGGAGTGTCCTGGACGAGGTCGGCCAGCCCCAGCATTTT. Residues: CAWSVLDEVGQPQHF.